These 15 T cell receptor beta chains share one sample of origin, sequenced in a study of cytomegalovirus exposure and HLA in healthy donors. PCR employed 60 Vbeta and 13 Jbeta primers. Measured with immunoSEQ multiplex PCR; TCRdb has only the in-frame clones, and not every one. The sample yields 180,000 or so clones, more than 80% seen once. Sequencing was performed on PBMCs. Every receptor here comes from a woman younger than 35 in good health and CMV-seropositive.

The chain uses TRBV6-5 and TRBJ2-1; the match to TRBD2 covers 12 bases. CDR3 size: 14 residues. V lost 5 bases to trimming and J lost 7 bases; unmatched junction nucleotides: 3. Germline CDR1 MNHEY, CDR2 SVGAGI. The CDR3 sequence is CASSRLAGGNEQFF. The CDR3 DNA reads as TGTGCCAGCAGTAGGCTAGCGGGGGGGAATGAGCAGTTCTTC.

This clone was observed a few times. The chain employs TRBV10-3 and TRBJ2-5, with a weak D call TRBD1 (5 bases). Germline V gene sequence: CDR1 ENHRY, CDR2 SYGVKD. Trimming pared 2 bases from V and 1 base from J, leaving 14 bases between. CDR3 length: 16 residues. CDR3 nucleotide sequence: TGTGCCATCAGTGAGCGAGCCCCGACAGTCCAAGAGACCCAGTACTTC. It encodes CAISERAPTVQETQYF.

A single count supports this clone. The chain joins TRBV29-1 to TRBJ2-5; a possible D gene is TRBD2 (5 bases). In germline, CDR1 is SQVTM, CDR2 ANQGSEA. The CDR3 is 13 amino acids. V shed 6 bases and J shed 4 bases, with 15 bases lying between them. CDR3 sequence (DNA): TGCAGCGTGACCGGGGTGTTGCTAGAGACCCAGTACTTC. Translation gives CSVTGVLLETQYF.

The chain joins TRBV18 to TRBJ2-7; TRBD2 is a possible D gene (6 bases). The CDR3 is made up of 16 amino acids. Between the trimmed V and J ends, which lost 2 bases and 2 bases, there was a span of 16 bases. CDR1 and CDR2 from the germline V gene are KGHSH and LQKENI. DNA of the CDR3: TGTGCCAGCTCACCAACCCCGGGACTGTATCCCTACGAGCAGTACTTC. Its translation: CASSPTPGLYPYEQYF.

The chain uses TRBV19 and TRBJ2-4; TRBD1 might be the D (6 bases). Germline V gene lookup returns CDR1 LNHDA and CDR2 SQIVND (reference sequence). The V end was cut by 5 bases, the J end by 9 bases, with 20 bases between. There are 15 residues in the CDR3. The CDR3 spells CASSAMADRGPIQYF. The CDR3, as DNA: TGTGCCAGTAGTGCGATGGCGGACAGAGGGCCCATTCAGTACTTC.

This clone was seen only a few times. Here the CDR3 reads CASSRSGGNTEAFF. The CDR3 nucleotides are TGTGCCAGTAGTAGGTCCGGGGGGAACACTGAAGCTTTCTTT. This chain links TRBV19 with TRBJ1-1; D is perhaps TRBD1 (5 bases). CDR1 is LNHDA and CDR2 is SQIVND in the germline V gene (reference sequence). The CDR3 length is 14 residues. Deletions cut 4 bases from V and 1 base from J, with 10 bases between.

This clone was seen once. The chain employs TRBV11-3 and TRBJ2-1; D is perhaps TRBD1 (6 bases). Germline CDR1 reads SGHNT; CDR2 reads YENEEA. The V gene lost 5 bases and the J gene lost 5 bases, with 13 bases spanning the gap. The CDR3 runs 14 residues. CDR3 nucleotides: TGTGCCAGCAGCCCAAACAGGGTCCACAATGAGCAGTTCTTC. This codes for CASSPNRVHNEQFF.

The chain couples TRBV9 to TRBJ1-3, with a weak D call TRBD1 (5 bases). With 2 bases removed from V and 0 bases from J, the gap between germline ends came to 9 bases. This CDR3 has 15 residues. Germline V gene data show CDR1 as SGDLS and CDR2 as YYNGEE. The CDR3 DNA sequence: TGTGCCAGCAGCGTCCAGGACACCTCTGGAAACACCATATATTTT. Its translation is CASSVQDTSGNTIYF.

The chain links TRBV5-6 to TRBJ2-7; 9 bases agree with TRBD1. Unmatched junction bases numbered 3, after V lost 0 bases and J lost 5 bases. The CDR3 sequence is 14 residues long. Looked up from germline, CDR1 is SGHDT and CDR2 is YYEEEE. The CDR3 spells CASSLGGQGHEQYF. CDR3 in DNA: TGTGCCAGCAGCTTGGGGGGACAGGGACACGAGCAGTACTTC.

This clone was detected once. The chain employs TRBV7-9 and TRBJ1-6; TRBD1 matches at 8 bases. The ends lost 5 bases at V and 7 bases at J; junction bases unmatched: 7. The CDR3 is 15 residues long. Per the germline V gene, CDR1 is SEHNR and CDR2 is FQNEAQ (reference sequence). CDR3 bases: TGTGCCAGCAGCCACAGGGGGTCGGTGAATTCACCCCTCCACTTT. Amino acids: CASSHRGSVNSPLHF. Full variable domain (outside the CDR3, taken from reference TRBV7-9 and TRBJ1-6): DTGVSQNPRHKITKRGQNVTFRCDPISEHNRLYWYRQTLGQGPEFLTYFQNEAQLEKSRLLSDRFSAERPKGSFSTLEIQRTEQGDSAMYLCASSHRGSVNSPLHFGNGTRLTVT.

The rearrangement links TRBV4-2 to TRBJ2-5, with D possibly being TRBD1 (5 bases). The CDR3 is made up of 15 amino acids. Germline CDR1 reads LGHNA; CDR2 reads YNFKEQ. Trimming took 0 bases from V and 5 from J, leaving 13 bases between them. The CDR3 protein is CASSQDPGRAETQYF. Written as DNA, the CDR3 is TGTGCCAGCAGCCAAGACCCAGGCAGGGCCGAGACCCAGTACTTC.

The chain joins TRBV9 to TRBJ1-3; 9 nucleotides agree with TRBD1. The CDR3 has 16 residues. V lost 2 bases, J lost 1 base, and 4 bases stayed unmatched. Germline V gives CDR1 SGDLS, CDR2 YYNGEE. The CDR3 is CASSVEGTGSGNTIYF. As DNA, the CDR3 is TGTGCCAGCAGCGTCGAGGGGACAGGGTCTGGAAACACCATATATTTT.

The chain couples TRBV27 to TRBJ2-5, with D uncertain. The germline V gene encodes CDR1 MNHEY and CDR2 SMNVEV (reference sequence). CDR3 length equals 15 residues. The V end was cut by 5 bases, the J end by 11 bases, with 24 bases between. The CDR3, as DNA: TGTGCCAGCAGTAAAATACACAGAGTCTACGTCAAGCAGTACTTC. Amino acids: CASSKIHRVYVKQYF.

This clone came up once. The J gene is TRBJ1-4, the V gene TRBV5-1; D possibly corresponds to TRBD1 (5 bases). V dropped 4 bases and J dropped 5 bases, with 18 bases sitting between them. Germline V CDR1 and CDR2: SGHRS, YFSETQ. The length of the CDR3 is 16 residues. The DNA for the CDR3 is TGCGCCAGCAGCAGAGACCCTAGGGGCATCAATGAAAAACTGTTTTTT. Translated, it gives CASSRDPRGINEKLFF.

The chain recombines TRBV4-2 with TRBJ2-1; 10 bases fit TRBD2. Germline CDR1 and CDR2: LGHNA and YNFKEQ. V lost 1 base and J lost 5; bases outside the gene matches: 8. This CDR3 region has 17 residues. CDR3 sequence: CASSQGPLGLANNEQFF. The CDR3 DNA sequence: TGTGCCAGCAGCCAAGGGCCGTTGGGACTAGCGAACAATGAGCAGTTCTTC.